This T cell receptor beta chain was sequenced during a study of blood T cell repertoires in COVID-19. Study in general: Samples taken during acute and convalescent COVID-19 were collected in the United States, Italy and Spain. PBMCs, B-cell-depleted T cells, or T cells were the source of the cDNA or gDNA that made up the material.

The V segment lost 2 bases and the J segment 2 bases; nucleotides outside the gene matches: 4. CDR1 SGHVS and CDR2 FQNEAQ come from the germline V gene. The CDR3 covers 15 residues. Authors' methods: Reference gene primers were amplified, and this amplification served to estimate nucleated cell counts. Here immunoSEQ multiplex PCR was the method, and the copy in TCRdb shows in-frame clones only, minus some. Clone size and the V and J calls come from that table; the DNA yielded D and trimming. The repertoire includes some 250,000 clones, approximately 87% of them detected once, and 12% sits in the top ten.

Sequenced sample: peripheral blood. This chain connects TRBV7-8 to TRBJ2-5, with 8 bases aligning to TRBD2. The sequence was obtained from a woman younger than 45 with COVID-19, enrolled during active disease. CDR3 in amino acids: CASSLLRGVQETQYF. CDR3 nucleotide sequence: TGTGCCAGCAGCTTATTGCGGGGGGTACAAGAGACCCAGTACTTC.